A single sample gave rise to the 14 T cell receptor beta chains below, sequenced in a study of cytomegalovirus exposure and HLA in healthy donors. Both 60 Vbeta primers and 13 Jbeta primers went into the PCR. Assay used: immunoSEQ multiplex PCR; TCRdb lists only in-frame clones, some missing. The sample includes under 200,000 clones, about 85% of them seen just once. Sequencing was done on a sample of PBMCs. These receptors all come from a male donor in good health and CMV-seropositive.

V usage is TRBV30 and J usage is TRBJ1-4, with 11 bases that match TRBD1. The CDR3 has 17 amino acids. The germline gives CDR1 GTSNPN, CDR2 SVGIG (reference sequence). The ends lost 1 base at V and 5 bases at J; junction bases unmatched: 9. CDR3 residues: CAWSDRKGQGGNEKLFF. CDR3 sequence (DNA): TGTGCCTGGAGTGATCGTAAGGGACAGGGGGGGAATGAAAAACTGTTTTTT.

This rearrangement joins TRBV19 to TRBJ2-1; the D is unclear. Between the trimmed V and J ends, which lost 5 bases and 0 bases, there was a span of 11 bases. CDR1 and CDR2 (germline): LNHDA, SQIVND (reference sequence). CDR3 length: 15 amino acids. CDR3 bases: TGTGCCAGTAGTCTAATGAGTAGCTCCTACAATGAGCAGTTCTTC. It translates to CASSLMSSSYNEQFF.

This clone occurred a few times. This chain connects TRBV14 to TRBJ1-1, with 10 bases that match TRBD1. CDR1 SGHDN and CDR2 FVKESK come from the germline V gene. The junction had 9 bases not matched to a gene; V was cut back by 0 bases and J by 5 bases. The CDR3 sequence is 17 residues long. The CDR3 nucleotides are TGTGCCAGCAGCCAAGATTTCGCAGGACAGGGGGAAACTGAAGCTTTCTTT. Protein product: CASSQDFAGQGETEAFF.

This chain uses TRBV11-2 with TRBJ2-5, with D possibly being TRBD1 (5 bases). The germline V and J ends were trimmed by 7 bases and 5 bases, with 14 bases remaining between them. The germline V gene encodes CDR1 SGHAT and CDR2 FQNNGV. The CDR3 runs to 13 residues. CDR3 residues: CASTHYPGETQYF. CDR3 sequence (DNA): TGTGCCAGCACCCACTACCCAGGGGAGACCCAGTACTTC.

Here the CDR3 DNA reads TGTGCCAGTATTTCCGACAGTAACTATGGCTACACCTTC. Protein sequence: CASISDSNYGYTF. V gene TRBV19 combines with J gene TRBJ1-2; TRBD1 might be the D (5 bases). Trimming cost V 7 bases and J 1 base, with 10 bases left between them. Germline CDR1 reads LNHDA; CDR2 reads SQIVND (reference sequence). This CDR3 region has 13 residues.

The V and J genes are TRBV5-4 and TRBJ1-1; TRBD1 aligns across 10 bases. V trimming: 3 bases; J trimming: 1 base; junction bases outside the gene matches: 3. The CDR3 is 15 residues long. Germline values: CDR1 SGHNT, CDR2 YYREEE (reference sequence). The DNA of the CDR3 is TGTGCCAGCAGCTCGAGGACAGGGGGGAACACTGAAGCTTTCTTT. Its protein product is CASSSRTGGNTEAFF.

This clone was seen a few times. The gene calls are TRBV11-2 and TRBJ1-4, with D perhaps TRBD1 (5 bases). Trimming left V 1 base short and J 8 bases short, with 8 bases between. This CDR3 has 13 amino acids. Germline V lookup: CDR1 SGHAT, CDR2 FQNNGV. The CDR3 DNA is TGTGCCAGCAGCTTAGCAGGGTTGGAAAAACTGTTTTTT. Encoded protein: CASSLAGLEKLFF.

The genes are TRBV7-6 and TRBJ1-1, with 7 bases fitting TRBD1. Germline V gene sequence: CDR1 SGHVS, CDR2 FNYEAQ. The CDR3 covers 13 residues. Trimming took 5 bases from V and 7 from J; bases not matched to a gene: 7. The CDR3 sequence: CASSPGGQHEAFF. The CDR3 coding sequence is TGTGCCAGCAGCCCTGGGGGACAGCATGAAGCTTTCTTT.

This clone was seen a few times. The J gene is TRBJ1-1, the V gene TRBV5-1, with D possibly TRBD1 on 6 matching bases. Per the germline V gene, CDR1 is SGHRS and CDR2 is YFSETQ. The CDR3 runs 15 residues. Deletions cut 3 bases from V and 0 bases from J, with 12 bases between. The CDR3 sequence: CASSSTGIMNTEAFF. The CDR3 DNA is TGCGCCAGCAGCTCAACAGGGATAATGAACACTGAAGCTTTCTTT.

This clone was seen just once. V usage is TRBV10-3 and J usage is TRBJ2-7; 10 bases map to TRBD1. This CDR3 comprises 15 residues. The junction had 7 bases not matched to a gene; V was cut back by 3 bases and J by 5 bases. Germline CDR1 and CDR2: ENHRY and SYGVKD. The CDR3 DNA reads as TGTGCCATCAGTGACCCATCCGGGACAGGGGACGAGCAGTACTTC. This encodes CAISDPSGTGDEQYF.

This sequence joins TRBV9 and TRBJ2-1; 11 bases align to TRBD1. CDR3 size: 17 residues. V shed 0 bases and J 4 bases; nucleotides not matched to a gene: 6. The germline V gene encodes CDR1 SGDLS and CDR2 YYNGEE. The CDR3 is CASSVVGGTGGYNEQFF. CDR3 nucleotide sequence: TGTGCCAGCAGCGTAGTAGGGGGGACAGGGGGTTACAATGAGCAGTTCTTC.

J is TRBJ1-2 and V is TRBV18; 7 bases line up with TRBD1. V lost 5 bases, J lost 9 bases, and 6 bases stayed unmatched. The CDR3 is made up of 12 amino acids. The germline V gene has CDR1 KGHSH and CDR2 LQKENI. For the CDR3, the DNA is TGTGCCAGCTCAACGAAACAGGGGAGCTACACCTTC. Encoded protein: CASSTKQGSYTF. Full variable domain (remainder filled in from reference TRBV18 and TRBJ1-2): NAGVMQNPRHLVRRRGQEARLRCSPMKGHSHVYWYRQLPEEGLKFMVYLQKENIIDESGMPKERFSAEFPKEGPSILRIQQVVRGDSAAYFCASSTKQGSYTFGSGTRLTVV.

This chain links TRBV29-1 with TRBJ2-4; TRBD2 aligns across 11 bases. The CDR3 totals 15 residues. Germline V gene data show CDR1 as SQVTM and CDR2 as ANQGSEA. With V trimmed by 4 bases and J by 1 base, 3 bases remained unmatched. CDR3 in DNA: TGCAGCGTTGTAGCGGGAGGGTCGGCCAAAAACATTCAGTACTTC. It encodes CSVVAGGSAKNIQYF.

Written as DNA, the CDR3 is TGTGCCAGCAGTCTCGGACTAGCGGGATTCAATGAGCAGTTCTTC. Translated: CASSLGLAGFNEQFF. V usage is TRBV27 and J usage is TRBJ2-1; 12 bases are a match to TRBD2. Germline loops: CDR1 MNHEY, CDR2 SMNVEV (reference sequence). Trimming took 5 bases from V and 6 from J; bases not matched to a gene: 5. The CDR3 consists of 15 residues.